The T cell receptor (beta chain) described here comes from a study of beta chain features in type 1 diabetes. Study overall: Patients shared similar age, gender and cell yields with healthy donors.

Germline loops: CDR1 LNHDA, CDR2 SQIVND (reference sequence). Trimming shortened V by 4 bases and J by 0 bases, and 15 bases separated the two germline ends. The CDR3 covers 17 residues. This clone turned up a few times. Investigators reverse transcribed all isolated RNA, so they sequenced expressed TCRB transcripts. Around 3.7 million reads was the average for naive, central memory and regulatory T cell samples. The assay was immunoSEQ multiplex PCR, and TCRdb's table has in-frame clones only and misses some. The data contain hundreds of thousands of clones, around 12% of them seen just once; the ten biggest clones take up roughly 0.015%.

Sequencing input: naive CD4+ T cells from blood. The chain employs TRBV19 and TRBJ1-4, with D possibly matching TRBD1 (6 bases). This TCR came from a man aged 18 to 29 in good health. CDR3 protein: CASSTRGVFSTNEKLFF. The CDR3 DNA is TGTGCCAGTAGTACCAGGGGAGTATTTTCAACTAATGAAAAACTGTTTTTT.